Presented here are 11 T cell receptor beta chains from one specimen sequenced in a study of low-dose radiotherapy and immunotherapy resistance in tumors. Primers targeting TRAV and TRBV primed first-strand cDNA, covering alpha and beta chains. TCR amplification involved 20 PCR cycles with a constant-region primer and V-primer adapter. TCRdb reanalysed the reads using MiXCR and keeps one entry per CDR3 protein. The data show 15,000 to 20,000 distinct CDR3 sequences, with less than 85% seen just once and over 9.5% held by the top ten. The receptors derive from a human donor with advanced metastatic prostate, ovarian, gallbladder or colorectal cancer (not recorded which). This table probably holds off-target reads from a library built for another chain.

The chain combines TRBV19 with TRBJ2-4; TRBD2 is a possible D gene (6 bases). The CDR3 is 13 residues long. The V end was cut by 8 bases, the J end by 0 bases, with 8 bases between. The germline V gene encodes CDR1 LNHDA and CDR2 SQIVND (reference sequence). CDR3 bases: TGTGCCAGTCGCGGGGCAGCCAAAAACATTCAGTACTTC. This encodes CASRGAAKNIQYF.

The chain employs TRBV19 and TRBJ2-5, with 7 nucleotides matching TRBD1. Germline trimming cut 1 base from V and 4 bases from J; bases unmatched to any gene: 9. Germline V gene sequence: CDR1 LNHDA, CDR2 SQIVND (reference sequence). CDR3 size: 16 residues. CDR3 DNA sequence: TGTGCCAGTAGTATAGGAGGTCCAGGGGGTATAGAGACCCAGTACTTC. The encoded protein is CASSIGGPGGIETQYF.

V is TRBV14 and J is TRBJ2-1; TRBD2 agrees at 8 bases. In germline, CDR1 is SGHDN, CDR2 FVKESK. The V and J ends lost 0 bases and 15 bases, in that order; junction bases with no gene match: 7. The CDR3 loop spans 13 amino acids. CDR3 loop: CASSQDPAGAPFF. The CDR3 bases are TGTGCCAGCAGCCAAGATCCAGCGGGGGCCCCGTTCTTC. The complete variable domain, with remaining parts taken from reference TRBV14 and TRBJ2-1, reads EAGVTQFPSHSVIEKGQTVTLRCDPISGHDNLYWYRRVMGKEIKFLLHFVKESKQDESGMPNNRFLAERTGGTYSTLKVQPAELEDSGVYFCASSQDPAGAPFFGPGTRLTVL.

J is TRBJ2-1 and V is TRBV29-1, with 12 bases fitting TRBD2. Germline CDR1 SQVTM, CDR2 ANQGSEA. J lost 8 bases, V lost 7 bases, and 6 bases had no gene match. CDR3 length: 13 amino acids. The CDR3 region is CSADGLAGYEQFF. The CDR3 DNA is TGCAGCGCCGATGGACTAGCGGGATATGAGCAGTTCTTC.

The chain has TRBV29-1 and TRBJ2-3; D is possibly TRBD1 or TRBD2 (6 bases each). Germline V lookup: CDR1 SQVTM, CDR2 ANQGSEA. The ends were cut back, 7 bases at V and 8 bases at J, with 13 bases in the middle. CDR3 length: 11 amino acids. In nucleotides, the CDR3 is TGCAGCGCGCATGGAGGGGGTACGCAGTATTTT. Protein product: CSAHGGGTQYF.

V usage is TRBV5-1 and J usage is TRBJ1-1; D not certain. This CDR3 contains 15 residues. CDR1 and CDR2 from the germline V gene are SGHRS and YFSETQ. V lost 0 bases, J lost 4 bases, and 13 bases lay in between. The CDR3 DNA is TGCGCCAGCAGCTTGGACGGACCCCGGGGCACTGAAGCTTTCTTT. Protein: CASSLDGPRGTEAFF.

The V and J genes are TRBV29-1 and TRBJ2-1; 8 bases are a match to TRBD1. Trimming at V came to 7 bases and at J to 5 bases, leaving 10 bases not matched to a gene. This CDR3 is built from 14 residues. Germline V gene lookup returns CDR1 SQVTM and CDR2 ANQGSEA. The CDR3 DNA reads as TGCAGCGGACGCCGGGACAGGATAAACAATGAGCAGTTCTTC. Amino acid sequence: CSGRRDRINNEQFF.

The chain employs TRBV4-3 and TRBJ2-1; 8 nucleotides line up with TRBD2. CDR3 length: 16 amino acids. The germline gives CDR1 LGHNA, CDR2 YSLEER. J was trimmed by 1 base and V by 3 bases; bases with no gene match: 5. CDR3 DNA sequence: TGCGCCAGCAGCCACTTGAGCGGGAGTTCCTACAATGAGCAGTTCTTC. It specifies CASSHLSGSSYNEQFF.

This clonotype showed up just a few times. The chain carries TRBV5-6 and TRBJ2-2; 7 nucleotides match TRBD1. The germline V gene encodes CDR1 SGHDT and CDR2 YYEEEE. V shed 4 bases, J shed 8 bases, and the junction held 8 bases outside the gene matches. This CDR3 region has 14 residues. CDR3 loop: CASSLWTGRGELFF. DNA for the CDR3: TGTGCCAGCAGCCTATGGACAGGACGGGGGGAGCTGTTTTTT.

This chain uses TRBV9 with TRBJ2-3, with TRBD2 matching over 12 bases. The germline V gene has CDR1 SGDLS and CDR2 YYNGEE. With 4 bases clipped from V and 0 bases from J, the junction kept 15 bases outside the gene matches. The CDR3 covers 20 residues. CDR3 residues: CASSLMGLAGYRASTDTQYF. The CDR3 DNA follows: TGTGCCAGCAGCCTAATGGGACTAGCGGGCTATAGGGCTAGCACAGATACGCAGTATTTT.

The J gene is TRBJ1-5, the V gene TRBV12-3 or TRBV12-4, with unresolved D. V was shortened by 2 bases and J by 0 bases, with 8 bases between the two germline ends. The CDR3 sequence is 15 residues long. Here the CDR3 reads CASSLSGYSNQPQHF. CDR3 nucleotide sequence: TGTGCCAGCAGTTTAAGCGGCTATAGCAATCAGCCCCAGCATTTT.